The 3 T cell receptor beta chains below all came from one sample that was sequenced in a study of T cells in localized non-small cell lung cancer. The table came from immunoSEQ multiplex PCR; TCRdb's copy has only in-frame clones and leaves some out. The sample lists 45,000 to 60,000 clones, about 78% seen once, with roughly 4.5% in the top ten. The sample in question was PBMCs, obtained before any cancer treatment. The receptors shown here come from a woman between 35 and 75 years old with stage II lung adenocarcinoma.

This clone was observed a single time. The J gene is TRBJ2-5, the V gene TRBV28; maybe TRBD2 (5 bases). The V gene's germline CDR1 is MDHEN and CDR2 SYDVKM. This CDR3 region has 14 residues. The germline V and J ends were trimmed by 10 bases and 1 base, with 16 bases remaining between them. The CDR3 loop is CATRGLYPQETQYF. CDR3 DNA sequence: TGTGCCACCCGGGGTCTCTACCCCCAAGAGACCCAGTACTTC.

This clone was seen a single time. The chain carries TRBV5-1 and TRBJ2-3; 10 nucleotides agree with TRBD2. V shed 4 bases, J shed 0 bases, and the junction held 5 bases outside the gene matches. The CDR3 is made up of 16 amino acids. The germline V gene has CDR1 SGHRS and CDR2 YFSETQ. The CDR3 nucleotides read TGCGCCAGCAGCCGTAGCGGGGGGCGGAGCACAGATACGCAGTATTTT. It encodes CASSRSGGRSTDTQYF.

This chain uses TRBV5-1 with TRBJ2-3; 8 bases line up with TRBD2. Germline assignment: CDR1 SGHRS and CDR2 YFSETQ. The CDR3 covers 14 residues. After removal of 6 bases from V and 3 bases from J, the junction contained 6 bases not matched to a gene. The CDR3 protein is CASTPSGGTDTQYF. CDR3 in DNA: TGCGCCAGCACACCCAGCGGGGGTACAGATACGCAGTATTTT.